This T cell receptor (beta chain) was identified in a study of glioma-infiltrating T cells after dendritic cell vaccination listed by TCRdb under 2016. Concerning the study at large: Of the approximately 15 glioblastoma patients in the cohort, all drawn from Phase I and II dendritic cell vaccination trials, 9 were newly diagnosed and 6 had recurrent disease. Between the early 2000s and the early 2010s, patients were given autologous tumor lysate-pulsed dendritic cell vaccination. In glioblastoma patients vaccinated with dendritic cells, deep sequencing of TCR beta CDR3 regions served to measure tumor-infiltrating lymphocyte content and to compare repertoires between tumor and blood. Three intradermal dendritic cell vaccine injections were administered to patients at biweekly intervals in the arm below the axilla. Survival after dendritic cell vaccination was correlated with TCR sequencing metrics such as TIL content and the overlap between tumor and blood repertoires. The vaccine consisted of monocyte-derived dendritic cells cultured about 7 days with IL-4 and GM-CSF, then pulsed overnight with autologous tumor lysate. Points the paper makes about the study in general: After dendritic cell vaccination, a higher estimated pretreatment TIL content predicted longer time to progression and longer overall survival. The cohort was small and heterogeneous, with few patients having full blood and tumor sets and even fewer initial-recurrent tumor pairs. No direct relationship between TCR clonality and survival was found, suggesting that a diverse polyclonal response may matter. The three-group TCR overlap response model was characterized as speculative, and prospective validation of the model was stated to be required.

The time point label, as the study defines it: after dendritic cell vaccination, including at tumor progression/relapse. Patients were selected on the basis of adequate residual fresh-frozen tumor tissue and more than two years of available survival data. None of the glioblastoma patients carried an isocitrate dehydrogenase mutation, although molecular status otherwise varied. PBMC collection took place before vaccination, two weeks after the third vaccination, and at tumor progression if progression occurred. The Qiagen DNeasy Blood extraction Kit was used to extract genomic DNA. Comment on this clone: Its binding antigen is unknown. The sample holds no much larger clone one base away, and base qualities are not on file.

The immunoSEQ assay amplified TCRB CDR3 regions from approximately 2 micrograms of genomic DNA, or from all available DNA when less than that amount was available. The multiplex PCR employed 60 forward primers targeting TCR V beta segments and 13 reverse primers targeting J beta segments. To estimate reads per starting template, synthetic control templates were spiked into each sample at limiting dilution. Reads of 87 bp were generated by sequencing on the Illumina HiSeq System. In the source study's methods: PCR and sequencing errors were removed by merging closely related sequences with a nearest neighbor algorithm. TCR overlap was defined as the percentage of unique tumor TCR beta sequences that were also present in the same patient's peripheral blood. TCRdb holds this immuneACCESS table with in-frame rearrangements only. Some clones are missing; in checked studies, unresolved V genes explain under half, and the rest has no known cause. V and J calls plus clone size are reproduced from that table; the DNA served to infer D and trimming. A total of over 80,000 clones appear in this sample, 75% to 90% of them only once. 2.1% of the sample is in the top ten clones.

CDR3 length: 17 amino acids, cysteine to phenylalanine. Solely the CDR3 DNA is kept, with 51 bases framed from the first base. The germline V gene gives CDR1 as SGHTA and CDR2 as FQGNSA. The junction carries 11 bases between V and J, which are trimmed by 0 bases and 2 bases respectively. The starting material was blood, obtained after dendritic cell vaccination. The receptor's source is a human donor with glioblastoma. This receptor chain uses TRBV7-2 and TRBJ1-6, with a tentative D gene TRBD1 over 5 matching bases. The CDR3 has the sequence CASSLAYTGPYNSPLHF. The sequenced DNA is TGTGCCAGCAGCTTAGCCTACACAGGACCCTATAATTCACCCCTCCACTTT.